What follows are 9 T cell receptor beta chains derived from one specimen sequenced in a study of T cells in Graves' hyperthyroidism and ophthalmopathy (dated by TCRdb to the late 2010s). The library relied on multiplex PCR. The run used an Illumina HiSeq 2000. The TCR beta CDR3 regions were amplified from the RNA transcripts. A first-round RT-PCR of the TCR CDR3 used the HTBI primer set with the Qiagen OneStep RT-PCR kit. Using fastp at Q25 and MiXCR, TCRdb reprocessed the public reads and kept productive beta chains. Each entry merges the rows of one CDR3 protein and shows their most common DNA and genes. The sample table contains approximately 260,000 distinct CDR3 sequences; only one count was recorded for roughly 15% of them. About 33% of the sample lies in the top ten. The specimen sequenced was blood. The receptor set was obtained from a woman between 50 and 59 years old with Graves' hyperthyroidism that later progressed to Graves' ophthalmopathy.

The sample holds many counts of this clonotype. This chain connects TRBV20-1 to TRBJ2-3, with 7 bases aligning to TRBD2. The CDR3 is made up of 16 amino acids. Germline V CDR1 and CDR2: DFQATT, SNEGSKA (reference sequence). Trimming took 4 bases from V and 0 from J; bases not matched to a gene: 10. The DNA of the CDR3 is TGCAGTGCTAACCCGAGCTCACTAGCGAGCACAGATACGCAGTATTTT. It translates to CSANPSSLASTDTQYF.

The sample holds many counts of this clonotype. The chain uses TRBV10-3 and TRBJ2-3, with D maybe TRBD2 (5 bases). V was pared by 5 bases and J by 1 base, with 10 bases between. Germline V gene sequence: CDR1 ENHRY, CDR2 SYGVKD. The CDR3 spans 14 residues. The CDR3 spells CAISRGKGTDTQYF. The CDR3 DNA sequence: TGTGCCATCAGTAGAGGGAAGGGCACAGATACGCAGTATTTT.

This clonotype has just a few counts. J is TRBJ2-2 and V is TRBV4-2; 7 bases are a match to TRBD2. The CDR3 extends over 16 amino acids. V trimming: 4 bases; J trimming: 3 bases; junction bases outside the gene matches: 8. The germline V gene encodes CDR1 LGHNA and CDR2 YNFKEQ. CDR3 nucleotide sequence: TGTGCCAGCAGCCCCATGGCGGGGGATTACACCGGGGAGCTGTTTTTT. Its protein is CASSPMAGDYTGELFF.

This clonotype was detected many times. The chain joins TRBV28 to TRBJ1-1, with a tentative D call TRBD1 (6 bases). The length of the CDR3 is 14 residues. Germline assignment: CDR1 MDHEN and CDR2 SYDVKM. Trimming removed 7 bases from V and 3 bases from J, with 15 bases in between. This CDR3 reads CASTWQGRYTEAFF. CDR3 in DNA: TGTGCCAGCACATGGCAGGGGAGATACACTGAAGCTTTCTTT.

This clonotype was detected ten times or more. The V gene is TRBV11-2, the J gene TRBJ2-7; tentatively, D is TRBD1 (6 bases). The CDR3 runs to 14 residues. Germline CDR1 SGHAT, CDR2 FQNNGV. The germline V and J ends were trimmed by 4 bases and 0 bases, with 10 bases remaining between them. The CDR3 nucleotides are TGTGCCAGCAGCTGGGGGCCGAGCTCCTACGAGCAGTACTTC. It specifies CASSWGPSSYEQYF.

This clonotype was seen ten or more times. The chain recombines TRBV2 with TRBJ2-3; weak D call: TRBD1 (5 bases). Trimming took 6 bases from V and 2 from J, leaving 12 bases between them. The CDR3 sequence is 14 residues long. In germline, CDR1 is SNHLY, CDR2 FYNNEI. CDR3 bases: TGTGCCAGCAGCCGGACAACCACCACAGATACGCAGTATTTT. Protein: CASSRTTTTDTQYF.

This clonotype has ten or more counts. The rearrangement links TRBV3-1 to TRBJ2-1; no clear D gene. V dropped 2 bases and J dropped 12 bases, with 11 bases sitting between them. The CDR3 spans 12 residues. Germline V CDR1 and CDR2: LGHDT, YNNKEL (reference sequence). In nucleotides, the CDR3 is TGTGCCAGCAGCCAATATCGGTTGTGGCAGTTCTTC. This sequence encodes CASSQYRLWQFF.

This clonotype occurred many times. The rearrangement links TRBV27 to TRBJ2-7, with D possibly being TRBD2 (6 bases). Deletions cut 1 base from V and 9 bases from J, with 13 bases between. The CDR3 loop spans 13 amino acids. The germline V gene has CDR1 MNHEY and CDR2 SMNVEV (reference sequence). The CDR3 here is CASSLWGEAGQYF. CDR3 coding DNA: TGTGCCAGCAGTTTATGGGGCGAAGCGGGGCAGTACTTC.

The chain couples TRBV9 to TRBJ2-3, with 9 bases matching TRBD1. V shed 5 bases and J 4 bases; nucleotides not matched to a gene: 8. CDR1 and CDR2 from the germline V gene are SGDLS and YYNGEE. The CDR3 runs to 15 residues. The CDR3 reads CASSRPGQGPDTQYF. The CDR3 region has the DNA TGTGCCAGCAGTCGACCGGGACAGGGACCAGATACGCAGTATTTT.